The rows below give T cell receptor beta chains drawn from one sample of a study of blood T cell repertoires in COVID-19. This table comes from immunoSEQ multiplex PCR, and its TCRdb copy is limited to in-frame clones, with some not included. The data contain fewer than 200,000 clones, approximately 79% of them singletons. The sequenced sample was peripheral blood. The receptors shown here come from a woman aged 70-85 years with acute or convalescent COVID-19. Both conserved end residues are part of each CDR3. D genes are given only for firm matches. Clone size is not always given. Where it is, it says once, few, many or a class for expanded clones.

V	length	J	D	size	CDR3	DNA
TRBV9	16	TRBJ1-3	TRBD1	NA	CASSRTGEGSGNTIYF	TGTGCCAGCAGCCGTACAGGGGAAGGATCTGGAAACACCATATATTTT
TRBV30	13	TRBJ1-1	NA	NA	CAWSRGMNTEAFF	TGTGCCTGGAGTAGGGGGATGAACACTGAAGCTTTCTTT
TRBV30	13	TRBJ2-2	NA	NA	CAWTRGTTGELFF	TGTGCCTGGACCCGTGGGACAACGGGGGAGCTGTTTTTT
TRBV19	12	TRBJ2-3	TRBD1	NA	CASNAGGDTQYF	TGTGCCAGTAACGCAGGGGGCGATACGCAGTATTTT
TRBV5-1	14	TRBJ2-5	NA	NA	CASSLRGGQETQYF	TGCGCCAGCAGCTTAAGAGGCGGGCAGGAGACCCAGTACTTC
TRBV24-1	18	TRBJ2-2	TRBD2	once	CATSDQGLAGGPSGELFF	TGTGCCACCAGTGACCAGGGACTAGCGGGAGGGCCGTCTGGGGAGCTGTTTTTT
TRBV7-2	16	TRBJ2-7	NA	NA	CASSPRRSGLNYEQYF	TGTGCCAGCAGCCCAAGGAGGAGCGGGTTGAACTACGAGCAGTACTTC
TRBV19	16	TRBJ2-1	TRBD2	few	CASKASGSTTYNEQFF	TGTGCCAGTAAGGCTAGCGGGAGTACAACCTACAATGAGCAGTTCTTC
TRBV6-5	13	TRBJ1-2	NA	NA	CASSSPDSYGYTF	TGTGCCAGCAGCTCCCCGGACTCCTATGGCTACACCTTC
TRBV12-3/TRBV12-4	10	TRBJ1-1	NA	NA	CASSFSEAFF	TGTGCCAGCAGTTTCAGTGAAGCTTTCTTT
TRBV6-5	14	TRBJ1-2	TRBD1	NA	CASTPGTGYYGYTF	TGTGCCAGCACTCCCGGGACAGGGTACTATGGCTACACCTTC
TRBV6-1	17	TRBJ2-5	TRBD2	NA	CASSEEMGGRAWETQYF	TGTGCCAGCAGTGAAGAAATGGGCGGGAGGGCCTGGGAGACCCAGTACTTC
TRBV3-1/TRBV3-2	14	TRBJ1-5	NA	few	CASSQDFRSQPQHF	TGTGCCAGCAGCCAAGATTTTCGGAGTCAGCCCCAGCATTTT
TRBV7-2	13	TRBJ2-5	NA	NA	CASRPLGAETQYF	TGTGCCAGCAGACCCCTGGGGGCAGAGACCCAGTACTTC
TRBV19	14	TRBJ1-6	NA	NA	CASSMFDTSSPLHF	TGTGCCAGTAGTATGTTTGATACGAGTTCACCCCTCCACTTT
TRBV30	13	TRBJ2-7	NA	NA	CAWSVGSGPEQYF	TGTGCCTGGAGTGTGGGAAGCGGGCCCGAGCAGTACTTC
TRBV5-1	17	TRBJ2-1	TRBD2	once	CASSLGPSGRSLNEQFF	TGCGCCAGCAGCTTGGGGCCTAGCGGGAGGTCCCTCAATGAGCAGTTCTTC
TRBV5-4	13	TRBJ2-1	NA	NA	CASSGNRVGEQFF	TGTGCCAGCAGCGGAAACAGGGTGGGGGAGCAGTTCTTC
TRBV3-1/TRBV3-2	12	TRBJ1-1	NA	NA	CASSHGDTEAFF	TGTGCCAGCAGCCACGGGGACACTGAAGCTTTCTTT
TRBV9	12	TRBJ2-3	TRBD2	few	CASSVGLDAQYF	TGTGCCAGCAGCGTGGGACTAGACGCGCAGTATTTT
TRBV29-1	14	TRBJ1-2	NA	many	CSVAVQGGVYGYTF	TGCAGCGTTGCTGTTCAGGGTGGAGTGTATGGCTACACCTTC
TRBV12-3/TRBV12-4	12	TRBJ1-4	NA	NA	CASSRQIEKLFF	TGTGCCAGCAGTCGACAGATTGAAAAACTGTTTTTT
TRBV29-1	12	TRBJ2-2	NA	few	CSVALNTGELFF	TGCAGCGTTGCATTGAACACCGGGGAGCTGTTTTTT
TRBV30	12	TRBJ2-1	NA	NA	CAWIRGGHEQFF	TGTGCCTGGATAAGAGGGGGACATGAGCAGTTCTTC
TRBV19	16	TRBJ2-2	TRBD2	NA	CASSPAGEFGTGELFF	TGTGCCAGTAGCCCGGCGGGGGAGTTTGGCACCGGGGAGCTGTTTTTT
TRBV7-2	16	TRBJ1-2	TRBD1	NA	CASSPRTGNANYGYTF	TGTGCCAGCAGCCCGCGGACAGGGAACGCTAACTATGGCTACACCTTC
TRBV24-1	11	TRBJ2-1	NA	NA	CATSDGVGEFF	TGTGCCACCAGTGATGGGGTAGGGGAGTTCTTC
TRBV7-6	17	TRBJ2-1	TRBD2	few	CASSPIGAGGSYNEQFF	TGTGCCAGCAGCCCTATCGGAGCGGGAGGGTCCTACAATGAGCAGTTCTTC
TRBV5-1	17	TRBJ2-1	TRBD2	NA	CASSLGPGGGPYNEQFF	TGCGCCAGCAGCTTGGGGCCGGGAGGAGGGCCTTACAATGAGCAGTTCTTC
TRBV28	12	TRBJ1-5	NA	NA	CASSLLSQPQHF	TGTGCCAGCAGTTTACTTAGTCAGCCCCAGCATTTT
TRBV10-1	15	TRBJ2-2	NA	few	CASSESTGVGGELFF	TGCGCCAGCAGTGAGTCAACGGGGGTTGGCGGGGAGCTGTTTTTT
TRBV21-1	15	TRBJ2-5	NA	NA	CASITDSPSQETQYF	TGTGCCAGCATTACGGACAGCCCTTCGCAAGAGACCCAGTACTTC
TRBV7-2	14	TRBJ1-6	NA	NA	CASSLPLPNSPLHF	TGTGCCAGCAGCTTACCCCTCCCGAATTCACCCCTCCACTTT
TRBV6-5	14	TRBJ2-3	NA	few	CAIDAGTSTDTQYF	TGTGCCATCGATGCCGGGACTAGCACAGATACGCAGTATTTT
TRBV3-1/TRBV3-2	14	TRBJ1-5	NA	NA	CASSLGLPNQPQHF	TGTGCCAGCAGCCTGGGCCTCCCCAATCAGCCCCAGCATTTT
TRBV19	16	TRBJ2-2	TRBD2	NA	CASSRASGSSSGELFF	TGTGCCAGTAGTCGAGCTAGCGGGAGTTCAAGCGGGGAGCTGTTTTTT
TRBV11-2	13	TRBJ1-1	NA	NA	CASSLDSYTEAFF	TGTGCCAGCAGCTTAGATAGTTACACTGAAGCTTTCTTT
TRBV6-2/TRBV6-3	15	TRBJ2-6	NA	NA	CASSDGGSGANVLTF	TGTGCCAGCAGCGACGGAGGGTCTGGGGCCAACGTCCTGACTTTC
TRBV3-1/TRBV3-2	14	TRBJ2-2	TRBD2	NA	CASNQVAGTGELFF	TGTGCCAGCAACCAGGTAGCGGGCACCGGGGAGCTGTTTTTT
TRBV21-1	16	TRBJ2-7	NA	NA	CARQGFEREASYEQYF	TGTGCCAGACAGGGGTTCGAGCGGGAGGCCTCCTACGAGCAGTACTTC
TRBV30	14	TRBJ1-3	TRBD1	NA	CAWSLDRSGNTIYF	TGTGCCTGGAGTTTGGACAGGTCTGGAAACACCATATATTTT
TRBV4-1	15	TRBJ2-3	TRBD2	NA	CASSRREGRPDTQYF	TGCGCCAGCAGCCGGCGGGAGGGCCGCCCAGATACGCAGTATTTT
TRBV4-2	17	TRBJ2-1	NA	NA	CASSQDLASEIHNEQFF	TGTGCCAGCAGCCAAGATTTGGCTAGCGAAATTCACAATGAGCAGTTCTTC
TRBV5-1	14	TRBJ2-7	NA	NA	CASSSTGARNEQYF	TGCGCCAGCAGCAGTACGGGAGCACGGAACGAGCAGTACTTC
TRBV27	20	TRBJ2-1	TRBD2	NA	CASSSSRTSGTRKGVNEQFF	TGTGCCAGCAGTTCTTCCCGGACTAGCGGGACCCGAAAGGGGGTCAATGAGCAGTTCTTC